This TCR beta chain was identified in a study of cytomegalovirus exposure and HLA in healthy donors. Study-level background: Drawn from HLA-typed donors, some 80 million unique TCRs were held in an early data release. Genotyping of 400 or so donors showed that 80% to 85% belonged to the Caucasian-associated ancestry cluster.

Worth noting for this clone: Its specificity is unknown.

60 Vbeta and 13 Jbeta primers were used in PCR. Per the study methods: In a later analysis, around 10 million of tens of millions of unique beta chains occurred in at least two donors. Generated by immunoSEQ multiplex PCR, the TCRdb table keeps only in-frame clones and is missing some. That table gives V, J and clone size, and the DNA gave D and trimming. Here the sample table reports 95,000 to 150,000 clones. Points from the study as a whole: According to the study, 160 or so TCR beta chains were cytomegalovirus-associated.

Trimming cost V 7 bases and J 7 bases, with 14 bases left between them. The CDR3 length is 13 residues. Per the germline V gene, CDR1 is SNHLY and CDR2 is FYNNEI. The V and J genes are TRBV2 and TRBJ2-1; D is possibly TRBD1 (6 bases). The sequencing sample was made of PBMCs. This receptor was obtained from a man in his forties or fifties in good health and CMV-seronegative. This CDR3 reads CASTGTLENEQFF. In DNA, the CDR3 is TGTGCCAGCACCGGGACACTAGAGAATGAGCAGTTCTTC.